Listed here are 20 T cell receptor beta chains from one sample, sequenced in a study of post-analysis software for immune sequencing data. Study conclusions and caveats: About 5 TRBV segments occurring more often in patients than controls included TRBV5-6, TRBV5-1 and TRBV20-1.

The library was made from cDNA and included unique molecular identifiers. TCRdb analysed the PCR reads with MiXCR anew, one entry per CDR3 protein. The repertoire consists of about 210,000 distinct CDR3 sequences, with 25% to 30% occurring once and the leading ten covering about 3.7%. No antigen has been identified for these receptors. Sequencing input: blood. The receptor set was obtained from a girl under 18 with multiple sclerosis.

In nucleotides, the CDR3 is TGTGCCAGCAGTTCGCTAGCGGGAGTGGGGGAGCAGTTCTTC. Translation gives CASSSLAGVGEQFF. The V gene is TRBV27, the J gene TRBJ2-1, with 10 bases aligning to TRBD2. The CDR3 is 14 amino acids. The V gene's germline CDR1 is MNHEY and CDR2 SMNVEV (reference sequence). Trimming cost V 4 bases and J 10 bases; bases outside gene matches: 7.

This chain uses TRBV7-2 with TRBJ2-1, with D unresolved. Germline V gene data show CDR1 as SGHTA and CDR2 as FQGNSA. V was shortened by 2 bases and J by 4 bases, with 12 bases between the two germline ends. The CDR3 has 15 residues. CDR3 protein: CASSLTTDKYNEQFF. The DNA of the CDR3 is TGTGCCAGCAGCTTAACTACAGACAAGTACAATGAGCAGTTCTTC.

This clonotype has only one observation. Given a much more abundant clone one base away, this may be a read error. The V and J genes are TRBV20-1 and TRBJ2-5; D ambiguous. V was trimmed by 8 bases and J by 4 bases, leaving 11 bases between them. The V gene's germline CDR1 is DFQATT and CDR2 SNEGSKA (reference sequence). The CDR3 totals 11 residues. The CDR3: CSTTVGETQYF. DNA of the CDR3: TGCAGTACCACAGTGGGAGAGACCCAGTACTTC.

In its sample, this clonotype was seen many times. The rearrangement uses TRBV29-1 and TRBJ2-1; the D gene is possibly TRBD2 (5 bases). Germline V gene lookup returns CDR1 SQVTM and CDR2 ANQGSEA. The CDR3 runs to 11 residues. V was pared by 5 bases and J by 10 bases, with 12 bases between. For the CDR3, the DNA is TGCAGCGTTAACTCCCCGGGGGAGCAGTTCTTC. Protein: CSVNSPGEQFF.

There are a few counts of this clonotype. The chain recombines TRBV20-1 with TRBJ2-7; D might be TRBD2 (5 bases). The V end lost 4 bases, the J end lost 7 bases, and 17 bases lay between the germline ends. This CDR3 region has 13 residues. Germline-derived CDR1 and CDR2 are DFQATT and SNEGSKA (reference sequence). The CDR3 reads CSAIKLGRNEQYF. CDR3 DNA sequence: TGCAGTGCTATCAAACTAGGGCGGAATGAGCAGTACTTC.

V usage is TRBV20-1 and J usage is TRBJ1-2; 7 bases match TRBD1. This CDR3 contains 13 residues. Trimming cost V 6 bases and J 6 bases; bases outside gene matches: 10. Germline V gives CDR1 DFQATT, CDR2 SNEGSKA (reference sequence). The CDR3, as DNA: TGCAGTGCAAAGACCCCGACAGGGCATGGCTACACCTTC. This translates into CSAKTPTGHGYTF.

This clonotype has a handful of counts. The chain joins TRBV6-5 to TRBJ1-1; TRBD1 matches at 8 bases. This CDR3 has 16 amino acids. The ends lost 7 bases at V and 0 bases at J; junction bases unmatched: 10. Germline CDR1 MNHEY, CDR2 SVGAGI. The CDR3 is CASTQGDRGMNTEAFF. The CDR3 DNA follows: TGTGCCAGCACCCAGGGAGACAGGGGAATGAACACTGAAGCTTTCTTT.

Concerning this clonotype itself: Given a much more abundant clone one base away, this may be a read error. The V call is TRBV14, the J call TRBJ2-7; D perhaps matches TRBD2 (6 bases). From germline, CDR1 is SGHDN and CDR2 FVKESK. The ends were cut back, 4 bases at V and 7 bases at J, with 14 bases in the middle. The CDR3 contains 13 residues. The CDR3 DNA is TGTGCCAGCAGCCGGGGGACTTACAATGAGCAGTACTTC. Translating gives CASSRGTYNEQYF.

A remark on this clonotype: A read error is possible here, since a much larger clone lies one base away. The V gene is TRBV6-5, the J gene TRBJ1-4; 9 bases match TRBD1. Germline-derived CDR1 and CDR2 are MNHEY and SVGAGI. CDR3 length equals 14 residues. V was pared by 6 bases and J by 8 bases, with 7 bases of the junction left unmatched. CDR3 residues: CASRSGTGIEKLFF. CDR3 DNA sequence: TGTGCCAGCAGGTCCGGGACAGGGATAGAAAAACTGTTTTTT.

This clonotype was observed once. The chain carries TRBV7-2 and TRBJ2-3; D is unresolved. The germline gives CDR1 SGHTA, CDR2 FQGNSA. Trimming removed 5 bases at V and 2 bases at J, with 8 bases between. The CDR3 spans 13 residues. The CDR3, as DNA: TGTGCCAGCAGCGTCGGCCCCACAGATACGCAGTATTTT. Translation gives CASSVGPTDTQYF.

The chain combines TRBV28 with TRBJ1-1; D unclear. This CDR3 is 12 amino acids long. Germline loops: CDR1 MDHEN, CDR2 SYDVKM. The V gene lost 1 base and the J gene lost 10 bases, with 10 bases spanning the gap. The CDR3 DNA follows: TGTGCCAGCAGTTTATCACAGAAGGGAGCTTTCTTT. As protein: CASSLSQKGAFF.

This clonotype turned up a few times. A much larger clone differs from this one at a single base, so this may be a read error. This chain joins TRBV29-1 and TRBJ2-3; 7 bases fit TRBD2. The germline CDR1 and CDR2 sequences are SQVTM and ANQGSEA. The CDR3 has 14 amino acids. CDR3 residues: CSVVSGASTDTPYF. In DNA form, the CDR3 reads TGCAGCGTGGTAAGCGGGGCCAGCACAGATACGCCGTATTTT.

This chain uses TRBV7-2 with TRBJ2-7; TRBD1 aligns across 11 bases. CDR1 SGHTA and CDR2 FQGNSA come from the germline V gene. Trimming took 5 bases from V and 6 from J; bases not matched to a gene: 9. This CDR3 region has 15 residues. DNA of the CDR3: TGTGCCAGCAGCACCTGGACAGGGGGCAACTCCGAGCAGTACTTC. This encodes CASSTWTGGNSEQYF.

This clonotype was counted ten times or more. The V and J genes are TRBV10-2 and TRBJ2-3; D is unclear. V was cut by 7 bases and J by 6 bases, with 17 bases left in between. From germline, CDR1 is WSHSY and CDR2 SAAADI. This CDR3 region has 14 residues. Written as DNA, the CDR3 is TGCGCCAGCACAACCGTTTCTGCCAGCGATACGCAGTATTTT. Its protein is CASTTVSASDTQYF.

This clonotype came up many times. The chain is built from TRBV29-1 and TRBJ2-1; D gene uncertain. V dropped 3 bases and J dropped 9 bases, with 21 bases sitting between them. Germline loops: CDR1 SQVTM, CDR2 ANQGSEA. This CDR3 comprises 15 residues. This chain's CDR3 is CSVEGSYPRVGEQFF. The CDR3 DNA sequence: TGCAGCGTTGAGGGGTCCTACCCCCGGGTTGGTGAGCAGTTCTTC.

Worth noting for this clonotype: This clone may be a read error of a much larger clone one base away. As the CDR3 is not closed by the conserved phenylalanine or tryptophan, this likely results from a read error. The V and J genes are TRBV20-1 and TRBJ2-7, with D possibly TRBD2 on 5 matching bases. Germline V CDR1 and CDR2: DFQATT, SNEGSKA (reference sequence). The germline V and J ends were trimmed by 6 bases and 1 base, with 13 bases remaining between them. The CDR3 has 13 residues. The CDR3 spells CSATPGLSYEQYS. The CDR3 DNA sequence: TGCAGTGCCACGCCGGGGTTGTCCTACGAGCAGTACTCC.

The V call is TRBV7-2, the J call TRBJ2-1; 9 bases match TRBD2. Germline V gene sequence: CDR1 SGHTA, CDR2 FQGNSA. This CDR3 has 15 residues. The trim removed 5 bases at V and 3 bases at J, leaving 5 bases unmatched. This CDR3 is CASSRGGVNYNEQFF. In DNA, the CDR3 is TGTGCCAGCAGCCGCGGGGGGGTCAACTACAATGAGCAGTTCTTC. The variable domain in full, with the rest retrieved from reference TRBV7-2 and TRBJ2-1, is GAGVSQSPSNKVTEKGKDVELRCDPISGHTALYWYRQSLGQGLEFLIYFQGNSAPDKSGLPSDRFSAERTGGSVSTLTIQRTQQEDSAVYLCASSRGGVNYNEQFFGPGTRLTVL.

The V and J genes are TRBV5-1 and TRBJ2-3, with unresolved D. V gave up 4 bases and J gave up 3 bases, with 12 bases separating them. The CDR3 is made up of 14 amino acids. Germline loops: CDR1 SGHRS, CDR2 YFSETQ. CDR3 sequence (DNA): TGCGCCAGCAGCCTTCAGAGTTCAACAGATACGCAGTATTTT. It codes for CASSLQSSTDTQYF.

Turning to this clonotype: A much bigger clone sits one base away, suggesting this may be a read error. The chain joins TRBV7-9 to TRBJ2-5; TRBD1 is a possible D gene (5 bases). The CDR3 is made up of 13 amino acids. V dropped 4 bases and J dropped 13 bases, with 19 bases sitting between them. Germline CDR1 reads SEHNR; CDR2 reads FQNEAQ (reference sequence). The CDR3: CASSSLKGRAWYF. The CDR3 bases are TGTGCCAGCAGCTCACTGAAGGGCAGGGCGTGGTACTTC.

This clonotype appeared once. This may be a read error: a much more frequent sequence differs by one nucleotide. The chain is built from TRBV5-1 and TRBJ2-7; 10 bases match TRBD2. The CDR3 length is 15 residues. Germline-derived CDR1 and CDR2 are SGHRS and YFSETQ. CDR3 residues: CASRLGTSDSYEQYF. Written as DNA, the CDR3 is TGCGCCAGCCGCTTAGGGACTAGCGACTCCTACGAGCAGTACTTC.